This is a list of T cell receptor beta chains from one sample in a study of early T cells in non-severe SARS-CoV-2 infection. TCRdb used MiXCR to reprocess the 5' RACE reads, holding one entry per CDR3 protein. Counted here are approximately 76,000 distinct CDR3 sequences, 9.5% to 13% occurring once; the ten biggest clones make up about 2.7%. Sequenced: whole blood. These receptors were collected from an adult who was a healthcare worker with PCR-confirmed SARS-CoV-2 infection or an uninfected control (not recorded which). Each CDR3 is given with its conserved first and last residue. D genes are given only for firm matches. Expanded clones get a size class; other rows say once, few or many, or leave the size out.

>TRBD1|TRBJ2-7|.|TRBV30
TGTGCCTGGAGCGTTGACAGGGCCGCCTACGAGCAGTACTTC
CAWSVDRAAYEQYF
>.|TRBJ2-7|.|TRBV27
TGTGCCAGCAGACACATCGGTGTCTACGAGCAGTACTTC
CASRHIGVYEQYF
>.|TRBJ2-2|few|TRBV12-3/TRBV12-4
TGTGCCAGCAGTTTTCAGGGGCCCGGGGAGCTGTTTTTT
CASSFQGPGELFF
>TRBD2|TRBJ2-1|many|TRBV11-2
TGTGCCAGCAGCACTCACACCGGGACTAGCGGCAATGAGCAGTTCTTC
CASSTHTGTSGNEQFF
>.|TRBJ1-3|many|TRBV12-5
TGTGCTAGTGGTTTGGCGGGACCATGGGCTGGAAACACCATATATTTT
CASGLAGPWAGNTIYF
>.|TRBJ2-3|.|TRBV29-1
TGCAGCGTTGAAGATCAGGGGAATACGCAGTATTTT
CSVEDQGNTQYF
>.|TRBJ1-4|.|TRBV29-1
TGCAGCGTTGAAGATCGGGAGGTGGGGAGTGAAAAACTGTTTTTT
CSVEDREVGSEKLFF
>TRBD2|TRBJ2-7|.|TRBV6-5
TGTGCCAGCAGTCCCAGCGGGGTATCCTACGAGCAGTACTTC
CASSPSGVSYEQYF
>TRBD1|TRBJ2-3|many|TRBV5-4
TGTGCCAGCAGCGTCCAGGACAGGGAGATCACAGATACGCAGTATTTT
CASSVQDREITDTQYF
>.|TRBJ1-2|many|TRBV6-6
TGTGCCATCCCGCTCGGGGCTTCACCTCGGTATGGCTACACCTTC
CAIPLGASPRYGYTF
>.|TRBJ2-3|many|TRBV29-1
TGCAGCGTTGAGGGCGCAGATACGCAGTATTTT
CSVEGADTQYF
>.|TRBJ2-1|few|TRBV12-3/TRBV12-4
TGTGCCAGCAGTTTAGCCGGTGGGGCGACTAGTCGCCGTGAGCAGTTCTTC
CASSLAGGATSRREQFF
>TRBD1|TRBJ2-1|many|TRBV7-9
TGTGCCAGCAGCAGACGTCCCGGGACAGGGTGGAATGAGCAGTTCTTC
CASSRRPGTGWNEQFF
>.|TRBJ2-1|many|TRBV7-2
TGTGCCAGCAGCTTAGCGGTCGGGAGCTCCTACAATGAGCAGTTCTTC
CASSLAVGSSYNEQFF
>.|TRBJ1-2|few|TRBV30
TGTGCCTGGAGTGTACTAAGGACAGCAAAATATGGCTACACCTTC
CAWSVLRTAKYGYTF
>TRBD1|TRBJ1-1|.|TRBV11-3
TGTGCCAGCAGCTCTAACCCGGGACAGGTGAACACTGAAGCTTTCTTT
CASSSNPGQVNTEAFF
>TRBD1|TRBJ1-2|.|TRBV6-5
TGTGCCAGCACCAGCCCAGGGCAGGGGGCGATGGGCTACACCTTC
CASTSPGQGAMGYTF